The rows below give T cell receptor beta chains drawn from one sample of a study of T cell changes during pregnancy in multiple sclerosis. TCRdb's copy holds only in-frame clones and misses some; the assay was immunoSEQ multiplex PCR. This repertoire shows tens of thousands of clones, more than 85% found once; its top ten account for 1.5% to 1.9%. This specimen consisted of peripheral blood, obtained in the first trimester of pregnancy. The receptors were gathered from a female donor with multiple sclerosis, enrolled in a pregnancy study. The CDR3 runs from the conserved cysteine through the conserved F or W. Fields, in order: J gene, V gene, clone size, D gene, CDR3 DNA, CDR3 protein. The D gene is left open where the match is weak. Some rows mark clone size as missing; the rest say once, few, many or name a class of expanded clone.

TRBJ2-7 | TRBV5-1 | - | - | TGCGCCAGCAGCTCTTACGACAGGAGCTCCTACGAGCAGTACTTC | CASSSYDRSSYEQYF
TRBJ2-3 | TRBV6-4 | - | - | TGTGCCAGCAGTGACTCCAGCGCCGCTAGCACAGATACGCAGTATTTT | CASSDSSAASTDTQYF
TRBJ2-1 | TRBV9 | - | TRBD2 | TGTGCCAGCAGCGTAGCTTCTTATAGTGCTAGCGGTCCCTGGAGACGGAGGGGCAATGAGCAGTTCTTC | CASSVASYSASGPWRRRGNEQFF
TRBJ2-6 | TRBV27 | - | - | TGTGCCAGCAGTTTCGCCATCGAGGGATCTGGGGCCAACGTCCTGACTTTC | CASSFAIEGSGANVLTF
TRBJ2-3 | TRBV30 | - | TRBD2 | TGTGCCTGGAGTGGGGTCTTCGGCGGGAGTACAGATACGCAGTATTTT | CAWSGVFGGSTDTQYF
TRBJ2-7 | TRBV14 | - | - | TGTGCCAGCAGCCAGAGAGGTCAGGGGCTCTACGACTACGAGCAGTACTTC | CASSQRGQGLYDYEQYF
TRBJ1-1 | TRBV19 | - | - | TGTGCCAGTAGTATATGGGCTGGTGACCAGTACACTGAAGCTTTCTTT | CASSIWAGDQYTEAFF
TRBJ2-2 | TRBV6-6 | - | TRBD2 | TGTGCCAGCAATATAAAAATAGCGGGAGCCACCGGGGAGCTGTTTTTT | CASNIKIAGATGELFF
TRBJ1-1 | TRBV12-5 | - | - | TGTGCTAGTGGTTTGGGGACTTCCATGGAGGCTTTCTTT | CASGLGTSMEAFF
TRBJ1-4 | TRBV30 | - | TRBD1 | TGTGCCTGGGATCGGACAGGGGGAAATGAAAAACTGTTTTTT | CAWDRTGGNEKLFF
TRBJ2-5 | TRBV2 | - | - | TGTGCCAGCACTTTGGGGCAGACTCAAGAGACCCAGTACTTC | CASTLGQTQETQYF
TRBJ2-3 | TRBV28 | - | TRBD2 | TGTGCCAGCAGTTTAACCCCCGGACTAGCCGGCACAGATACGCAGTATTTT | CASSLTPGLAGTDTQYF
TRBJ2-7 | TRBV6-1 | - | TRBD2 | TGTGCCAGCAGTGCCCAGCGGGGGTCCTACGAGCAGTACTTC | CASSAQRGSYEQYF
TRBJ1-5 | TRBV21-1 | - | - | TGTGCCAGCAGCAAACCTACGGTAGAGGGGGTTTTTGGCAATCAGCCCCAGCATTTT | CASSKPTVEGVFGNQPQHF
TRBJ1-1 | TRBV10-3 | - | TRBD1 | TGTGCCATCAAGGGGGCGGCGAACACTGAAGCTTTCTTT | CAIKGAANTEAFF
TRBJ1-1 | TRBV29-1 | few | - | TGCAGCGGATTGGACGGGGGGACTGAAGCTTTCTTT | CSGLDGGTEAFF
TRBJ2-1 | TRBV6-6 | once | TRBD2 | TGTGCCAGCAGTACGAGCGGGGTAGGTAATGAGCAGTTCTTC | CASSTSGVGNEQFF
TRBJ2-3 | TRBV7-2 | - | TRBD1 | TGTGCCAGCAAACTGGGGACAGCTCACACAGATACGCAGTATTTT | CASKLGTAHTDTQYF
TRBJ1-1 | TRBV11-1 | - | TRBD1 | TGTGCCAGCAGCAACTTACAGGGGGCAAAGGCTGAAGCTTTCTTT | CASSNLQGAKAEAFF
TRBJ2-2 | TRBV5-4 | - | TRBD2 | TGTGCCAGCAGCAGGTCTAGCGGGAGGGCCGAGTTCGGGGAGCTGTTTTTT | CASSRSSGRAEFGELFF
TRBJ2-7 | TRBV27 | - | TRBD2 | TGTGCCAGCAGTCGTACCGGGACTAGCACTCGAGACGAGCAGTACTTC | CASSRTGTSTRDEQYF
TRBJ2-7 | TRBV2 | - | - | TGTGCCAGCAGTGAACTAGCCTTCTACGAGCAGTACTTC | CASSELAFYEQYF
TRBJ1-1 | TRBV6-5 | - | TRBD1 | TGTGCCAGCAGCCGACAGGGGGCAGGGAACACTGAAGCTTTCTTT | CASSRQGAGNTEAFF
TRBJ2-5 | TRBV14 | medium-sized | TRBD2 | TGTGCCAGCAGCCAATGGAGTAGCGGGAGACTAGAGACCCAGTACTTC | CASSQWSSGRLETQYF
TRBJ2-5 | TRBV11-2 | - | - | TGTGCCAGCAGCTTATCGTGGAGCGCCCAAGAGACCCAGTACTTC | CASSLSWSAQETQYF
TRBJ2-3 | TRBV6-1 | - | - | TGTGCCAGCACTGGGGGAGGTGGAGATACGCAGTATTTT | CASTGGGGDTQYF
TRBJ2-3 | TRBV9 | - | - | TGTGCCAGCAGCGTAGAGGTAACAGCTAGCACAGATACGCAGTATTTT | CASSVEVTASTDTQYF
TRBJ2-2 | TRBV25-1 | - | TRBD1 | TGTGCCATCTCGGGACAGGGGTTCCCCGGGGAGCTGTTTTTT | CAISGQGFPGELFF
TRBJ1-4 | TRBV5-1 | once | - | TGCGCCAGCAGCTTGAGACAGGCAAATGAAAAACTGTTTTTT | CASSLRQANEKLFF
TRBJ2-3 | TRBV28 | - | TRBD2 | TGTGCCGCCAGGACTAGCGGGAGGGCGGATACGCAGTATTTT | CAARTSGRADTQYF
TRBJ2-1 | TRBV19 | - | TRBD2 | TGTGCCAGTATGCCACTAGCGGGCGGGCATAGCTCCTACAATGAGCAGTTCTTC | CASMPLAGGHSSYNEQFF
TRBJ2-7 | TRBV7-7 | - | TRBD1 | TGTGCCAGCAGCTTAAACAGGGGGCACGAGCAGTACTTC | CASSLNRGHEQYF
TRBJ2-3 | TRBV9 | once | TRBD2 | TGTGCCAGCAGCGTATCTAGCGGGTATGGAGATACGCAGTATTTT | CASSVSSGYGDTQYF
TRBJ1-4 | TRBV19 | - | - | TGTGCCAGTAGTACGTGGAGGGGGGGTTCTAATGAAAAACTGTTTTTT | CASSTWRGGSNEKLFF
TRBJ1-2 | TRBV7-8 | - | - | TGTGCCAGCAGTGAAAAGAAAGGAGGGGGCTACACCTTC | CASSEKKGGGYTF
TRBJ2-7 | TRBV18 | few | - | TGTGCCAGCTCGCGGACGTCGGGAGAGCAGTACTTC | CASSRTSGEQYF
TRBJ2-5 | TRBV5-8 | - | TRBD2 | TGTGCCAGCAGCTTGGCCGGGTTAGCGGGAGTCGGTCGAGAGACCCAGTACTTC | CASSLAGLAGVGRETQYF
TRBJ2-7 | TRBV7-9 | - | - | TGTGCCAGCAGATTAACAGGGTATGAGCAGTACTTC | CASRLTGYEQYF
TRBJ2-5 | TRBV6-1 | - | TRBD2 | TGTGCCGGGGAGGGCGGAGAGACCCAGTACTTC | CAGEGGETQYF
TRBJ2-5 | TRBV18 | - | - | TGTGCCAGCTCACCGGAGGCCCCGTATCCACAAGAGACCCAGTACTTC | CASSPEAPYPQETQYF
TRBJ2-7 | TRBV28 | - | TRBD1 | TGTGCCAGCAGTGGACAGGGGGGGAATCACGAGCAGTACTTC | CASSGQGGNHEQYF
TRBJ2-7 | TRBV29-1 | - | - | TGCAGCGTTGAATCAGGCTACGAGCAGTACTTC | CSVESGYEQYF
TRBJ2-1 | TRBV29-1 | - | - | TGCAGCGTTGAGAGATTAAATGAGCAGTTCTTC | CSVERLNEQFF
TRBJ2-3 | TRBV4-2 | - | TRBD1 | TGTGCCAGCAGCCAAGATGGTGTGGGACAGTACACAGATACGCAGTATTTT | CASSQDGVGQYTDTQYF
TRBJ2-5 | TRBV9 | - | - | TGTGCCAGCAGCGTATATCTCCAAGAGACCCAGTACTTC | CASSVYLQETQYF
TRBJ1-5 | TRBV12-5 | - | - | TGTGCTAGTGGGTCCGGGGTTGGGGGGAATCAGCCCCAGCATTTT | CASGSGVGGNQPQHF
TRBJ1-2 | TRBV5-1 | - | - | TGCGCCAGCAGGCCAGTGGGTCGGGGGTACTATGGCTACACCTTC | CASRPVGRGYYGYTF
TRBJ2-7 | TRBV27 | - | - | TGTGCCAGCAGTTTAGGAGTCGGGGACGAGCAGTACTTC | CASSLGVGDEQYF
TRBJ2-7 | TRBV28 | - | - | TGTGCCAGCAGCCTTGTCGGGTACGAGCAGTACTTC | CASSLVGYEQYF
TRBJ2-7 | TRBV14 | - | TRBD1 | TGTGCCAGCAGCCGGGACAGTGTCTACGAGCAGTACTTC | CASSRDSVYEQYF
TRBJ2-3 | TRBV10-1 | - | - | TGCGCCAGCAGTGACGTCCGGCAGGAGGGCACAGATACGCAGTATTTT | CASSDVRQEGTDTQYF
TRBJ2-7 | TRBV5-6 | - | TRBD1 | TGTGCCAGCAGCTCAGAGGGACAGCCAACCTACGAGCAGTACTTC | CASSSEGQPTYEQYF
TRBJ1-5 | TRBV28 | - | TRBD1 | TGTGCCAGCAGTTTACCACAGGGGTGGAGAGACAATCAGCCCCAGCATTTT | CASSLPQGWRDNQPQHF